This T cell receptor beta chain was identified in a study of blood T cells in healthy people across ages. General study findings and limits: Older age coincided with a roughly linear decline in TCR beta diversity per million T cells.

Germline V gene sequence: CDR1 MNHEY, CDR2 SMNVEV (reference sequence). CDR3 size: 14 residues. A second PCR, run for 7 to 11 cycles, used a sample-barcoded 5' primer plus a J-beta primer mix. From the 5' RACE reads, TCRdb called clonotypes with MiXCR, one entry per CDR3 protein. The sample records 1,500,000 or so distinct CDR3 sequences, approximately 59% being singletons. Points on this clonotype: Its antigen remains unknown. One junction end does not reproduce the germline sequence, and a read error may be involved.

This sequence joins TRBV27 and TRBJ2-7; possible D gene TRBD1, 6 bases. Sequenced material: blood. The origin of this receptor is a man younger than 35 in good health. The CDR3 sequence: CASSSRDNPYERYF. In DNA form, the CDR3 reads TGTGCCAGCAGTTCTCGGGACAACCCGTACGAGCGGTACTTC.